These T cell receptor beta chains were read from a single sample in a study of CD8 T cells in Susac syndrome. TCRdb processed the immunoSEQ multiplex PCR reads anew with MiXCR; each CDR3 protein has one entry. The table shows 95,000 to 150,000 distinct CDR3 sequences, with 85% to 95% occurring only once. Sequences were obtained from CD8+ T cells from PBMCs. Every receptor here comes from a human donor with multiple sclerosis. The CDR3 runs from the conserved cysteine through the conserved F or W. Fields, in order: clone size, CDR3 length, V gene, J gene, D gene, CDR3 DNA, CDR3 protein. D genes are given only for firm matches. The size entry is marked missing in some rows and otherwise reads once, few, many or a size class.

.	13	TRBV29-1	TRBJ2-1	TRBD1	TGCAGCGTTATTCCCGGGACAGGATATGAGCAGTTCTTC	CSVIPGTGYEQFF
.	11	TRBV12-3/TRBV12-4	TRBJ2-3	.	TGTGCCAGCAGGGGCACAGATACGCAGTATTTT	CASRGTDTQYF
.	14	TRBV6-5	TRBJ2-7	TRBD1	TGTGCCAGCACAACGGGACAGGGGGGCTACGAGCAGTACTTC	CASTTGQGGYEQYF
.	13	TRBV28	TRBJ2-2	.	TGTGCCAGCAGTTTCGGCAGGGGTAAGGAGCTGTTTTTT	CASSFGRGKELFF
.	13	TRBV3-1	TRBJ2-5	.	TGTGCCAGCAGCCAAGACACGGGCGAGACCCAGTACTTC	CASSQDTGETQYF
.	13	TRBV29-1	TRBJ1-3	TRBD1	TGCAGCGTCACAGGGGGCGAGGAAAACACCATATATTTT	CSVTGGEENTIYF
.	13	TRBV6-5	TRBJ2-6	.	TGTGCCAGCAGTTCGGGCGGGGCCAACGTCCTGACTTTC	CASSSGGANVLTF
.	15	TRBV4-1	TRBJ1-5	.	TGCGCCAGCAGCCAAGTGTTAGGAAGCAATCAGCCCCAGCATTTT	CASSQVLGSNQPQHF
.	17	TRBV7-2	TRBJ2-1	TRBD2	TGTGCCAGCAGCTTAGCGCCGGTAGCGGGAGATGGGGGTGAGCAGTTCTTC	CASSLAPVAGDGGEQFF
.	12	TRBV5-1	TRBJ2-7	.	TGCGCCAGCAGCTTGGCCCAGGGTGAGCAGTACTTC	CASSLAQGEQYF
.	15	TRBV5-6	TRBJ2-7	TRBD2	TGTGCCAGCAGCCTCCTTAGCGGGGGGTCCTACGAGCAGTACTTC	CASSLLSGGSYEQYF
.	10	TRBV10-2	TRBJ2-3	.	TGCGCCAGCCTGGGAGGGGGCCAGTATTTT	CASLGGGQYF
.	16	TRBV6-1	TRBJ1-4	.	TGTGCCAGCAGTGTGGGGGGAGACGGACCTAATGAAAAACTGTTTTTT	CASSVGGDGPNEKLFF
.	11	TRBV12-3/TRBV12-4	TRBJ1-2	.	TGTGCCAGCAGTAACCGGTGGGGCTACACCTTC	CASSNRWGYTF
.	14	TRBV12-3/TRBV12-4	TRBJ1-2	.	TGTGCCAGCAGTTTCGGGGGAGGGCTCTATGGCTACACCTTC	CASSFGGGLYGYTF
.	13	TRBV7-9	TRBJ1-2	.	TGTGCCAGCGTCATGGGGGGTAACTATGGCTACACCTTC	CASVMGGNYGYTF
.	13	TRBV9	TRBJ2-5	.	TGTGCCAGCAGCCCCCCTAGTTCCGAGACCCAGTACTTC	CASSPPSSETQYF
.	16	TRBV7-9	TRBJ1-6	.	TGTGCCAGCAGCTTAGGGGTGAGCTCCTATAATTCACCCCTCCACTTT	CASSLGVSSYNSPLHF
.	13	TRBV14	TRBJ1-2	.	TGTGCCAGCAGCCAAGAGGGCGCCCTAGGCTACACCTTC	CASSQEGALGYTF
once	16	TRBV7-6	TRBJ2-3	.	TGTGCCAGCAGCCCCAAGTTGCGAGGGAGCACAGATACGCAGTATTTT	CASSPKLRGSTDTQYF
once	14	TRBV13	TRBJ2-5	.	TGTGCCTCAATGGGGGCCCCAAACCAAGAGACCCAGTACTTC	CASMGAPNQETQYF
.	13	TRBV6-2/TRBV6-3	TRBJ2-5	.	TGTGCCAGCAGTTTGTGGACCCAAGAGACCCAGTACTTC	CASSLWTQETQYF
.	14	TRBV4-1	TRBJ2-7	.	TGCGCCAGCAGCTGGAGGACAGACCCCTACGAGCAGTACTTC	CASSWRTDPYEQYF
few	12	TRBV29-1	TRBJ2-7	.	TGCAGCGTTGAGGGCAGGGGCTACGAGCAGTACTTC	CSVEGRGYEQYF
.	15	TRBV15	TRBJ1-2	.	TGTGCCACCAGCCGGCCGGGTTCAGATGGCTATGGCTACACCTTC	CATSRPGSDGYGYTF
.	14	TRBV25-1	TRBJ1-1	.	TGTGCCAGCACCTGGGGCAGCCTGAACACTGAAGCTTTCTTT	CASTWGSLNTEAFF
.	16	TRBV1	TRBJ1-5	.	TGCACCAGCAGCCAAGATCAGCCAGGGAGCAATCAGCCCCAGCATTTT	CTSSQDQPGSNQPQHF
.	15	TRBV7-9	TRBJ1-2	.	TGTGCCAGCAGCGACACTAAATTTAAGGGCTATGGCTACACCTTC	CASSDTKFKGYGYTF
once	15	TRBV6-2/TRBV6-3	TRBJ2-1	.	TGTGCCAGCGGCGGGACCTTAACTCCCTACAATGAGCAGTTCTTC	CASGGTLTPYNEQFF
.	14	TRBV10-3	TRBJ2-7	TRBD1	TGTGCCATCAGTGAGACCGGACAGGGGAACGAGCAGTACTTC	CAISETGQGNEQYF
.	12	TRBV5-1	TRBJ1-1	.	TGCGCCAGCAGCTTGTCGACAGTTGAAGCTTTCTTT	CASSLSTVEAFF
once	16	TRBV28	TRBJ2-2	TRBD1	TGTGCCAGCAGTTTCGGGACAGGGTCGAACACCGGGGAGCTGTTTTTT	CASSFGTGSNTGELFF
.	14	TRBV30	TRBJ2-2	TRBD1	TGTGCCTGGCCGGGACAGGGGAACACCGGGGAGCTGTTTTTT	CAWPGQGNTGELFF
once	15	TRBV18	TRBJ1-5	.	TGTGCCAGCTCACCATCGGAACAGCCATATCAGCCCCAGCATTTT	CASSPSEQPYQPQHF
.	14	TRBV21-1	TRBJ1-2	.	TGTGCCAGCAGCAATAGGCAGGGGGGAAATGGCTACACCTTC	CASSNRQGGNGYTF
.	19	TRBV12-3/TRBV12-4	TRBJ2-3	TRBD2	TGTGCCAGCAGTCCGGGACTAGCGGGAGGAGTTTTGGGGACAGATACGCAGTATTTT	CASSPGLAGGVLGTDTQYF
once	16	TRBV18	TRBJ1-1	TRBD1	TGTGCCAGCTCACCCTTTCGGACAGGGGGCTACACTGAAGCTTTCTTT	CASSPFRTGGYTEAFF
.	12	TRBV13	TRBJ1-5	.	TGTGCCAGCAGCTTAGGCCCCCAGCCCCAGCATTTT	CASSLGPQPQHF
.	15	TRBV20-1	TRBJ2-2	.	TGCAGTGCTAGGATCCCGGGAATCGACACCGGGGAGCTGTTTTTT	CSARIPGIDTGELFF
.	13	TRBV9	TRBJ2-7	.	TGTGCCAGCTCGGAGGGGGGCTTGAGGGAGCAGTACTTC	CASSEGGLREQYF
.	13	TRBV24-1	TRBJ2-1	.	TGTGCCGCGTCAACAGGGAGGGTCAATGAGCAGTTCTTC	CAASTGRVNEQFF
.	13	TRBV5-4	TRBJ2-4	.	TGTGCCAGCAGCGAGACCGGAGGAAACATTCAGTACTTC	CASSETGGNIQYF
.	13	TRBV9	TRBJ2-5	.	TGTGCCAGCAGCGTAGGGGGGCGGGAGACCCAGTACTTC	CASSVGGRETQYF
.	14	TRBV28	TRBJ2-5	.	TGTGCCAGCAGTTTAGCGAATGTGCGTGAGACCCAGTACTTC	CASSLANVRETQYF
.	13	TRBV7-9	TRBJ2-3	.	TGTGCCAGCAGCTTACTCGGAGGGGATACGCAGTATTTT	CASSLLGGDTQYF
.	13	TRBV9	TRBJ2-6	.	TGTGCCAGCAGCGAATCTGGGGCCAACGTCCTGACTTTC	CASSESGANVLTF
.	17	TRBV5-6	TRBJ2-4	.	TGTGCCAGCAGCTTGGGGGACTTGGGACAGATAGTAAACATTCAGTACTTC	CASSLGDLGQIVNIQYF
once	14	TRBV13	TRBJ2-1	TRBD2	TGTGCCAGCAGCACCGGGACTAGCTTCGATGAGCAGTTCTTC	CASSTGTSFDEQFF
.	14	TRBV28	TRBJ1-5	.	TGTGCCAGCAGTAACCGACAGGGCAATCAGCCCCAGCATTTT	CASSNRQGNQPQHF
.	15	TRBV12-3/TRBV12-4	TRBJ1-3	.	TGTGCCAGCACTCGACGACTAAACTCTGGAAACACCATATATTTT	CASTRRLNSGNTIYF
.	17	TRBV3-1	TRBJ2-1	TRBD1	TGTGCCAGCAGCCAAGCGGGGACAGGGAGCTCCTACAATGAGCAGTTCTTC	CASSQAGTGSSYNEQFF
.	10	TRBV20-1	TRBJ2-1	.	TGCAGTGCCCCCCTGGCAGAGCAGTTCTTC	CSAPLAEQFF
.	17	TRBV7-8	TRBJ2-1	.	TGTGCCAGCAGCTCTTATGGGCGGACCTCCTCCTACAATGAGCAGTTCTTC	CASSSYGRTSSYNEQFF
.	14	TRBV27	TRBJ2-5	.	TGTGCCAGCCCTACGGACACGGCAAGGGGGGCCCAGTACTTC	CASPTDTARGAQYF